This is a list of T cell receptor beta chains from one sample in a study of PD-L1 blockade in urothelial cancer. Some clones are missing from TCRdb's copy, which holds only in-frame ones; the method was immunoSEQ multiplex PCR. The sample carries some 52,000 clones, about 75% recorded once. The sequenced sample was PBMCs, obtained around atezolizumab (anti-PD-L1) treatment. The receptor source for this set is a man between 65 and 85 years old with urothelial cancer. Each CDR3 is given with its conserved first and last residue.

CDR3: CASSISAQGAGETQYF
V: TRBV19
J: TRBJ2-5

CDR3: CASSLSGAGGTQYF
V: TRBV11-3
J: TRBJ2-3

CDR3: CASSPGGSRNQPQHF
V: TRBV6-5
J: TRBJ1-5

CDR3: CASTPTGAPPYEQYF
V: TRBV7-9
J: TRBJ2-7

CDR3: CASRPDRGTYEQYF
V: TRBV2
J: TRBJ2-7

CDR3: CASSQGRTSNTGELFF
V: TRBV4-3
J: TRBJ2-2

CDR3: CASSAEGAHTEAFF
V: TRBV9
J: TRBJ1-1

CDR3: CASSMQGPYEQYF
V: TRBV19
J: TRBJ2-7

CDR3: CASSLAREESTDTQYF
V: TRBV7-7
J: TRBJ2-3

CDR3: CASSLGGLDTQYF
V: TRBV4-3
J: TRBJ2-3

CDR3: CASSLRVGRDEAFF
V: TRBV5-1
J: TRBJ1-1

CDR3: CASSLAYVGQGTHNEQFF
V: TRBV5-6
J: TRBJ2-1

CDR3: CATSREYGATNEKLFF
V: TRBV15
J: TRBJ1-4

CDR3: CASSQPTGYEQYF
V: TRBV4-2
J: TRBJ2-7

CDR3: CASSQGSNPTDTQYF
V: TRBV4-2
J: TRBJ2-3

CDR3: CASSIAASRSGNTIYF
V: TRBV19
J: TRBJ1-3

CDR3: CASSVAGALADTQYF
V: TRBV9
J: TRBJ2-3

CDR3: CASSVGTGGGEAFF
V: TRBV9
J: TRBJ1-1

CDR3: CASSSPGQNTEAFF
V: TRBV28
J: TRBJ1-1

CDR3: CASSERSGVDNEQFF
V: TRBV2
J: TRBJ2-1

CDR3: CAWSGRVPEAFF
V: TRBV30
J: TRBJ1-1

CDR3: CASSSAAPSGLTEAFF
V: TRBV7-6
J: TRBJ1-1

CDR3: CASSAQGGHTGELFF
V: TRBV9
J: TRBJ2-2

CDR3: CASSLDSRQPQHF
V: TRBV7-2
J: TRBJ1-5

CDR3: CASTTGRLGQETQYF
V: TRBV6-5
J: TRBJ2-5

CDR3: CASSLDLAASGEGGEQYF
V: TRBV11-3
J: TRBJ2-7

CDR3: CASSRQGRTSYEQYF
V: TRBV28
J: TRBJ2-7

CDR3: CASSPEGTIADEQFF
V: TRBV4-1
J: TRBJ2-1

CDR3: CASSLFDSLGGTEAFF
V: TRBV5-1
J: TRBJ1-1

CDR3: CASSQTGGLEAFF
V: TRBV5-1
J: TRBJ1-1

CDR3: CASSQDRKETQYF
V: TRBV4-3
J: TRBJ2-5

CDR3: CASSQGPGLAVGETQYF
V: TRBV4-2
J: TRBJ2-5